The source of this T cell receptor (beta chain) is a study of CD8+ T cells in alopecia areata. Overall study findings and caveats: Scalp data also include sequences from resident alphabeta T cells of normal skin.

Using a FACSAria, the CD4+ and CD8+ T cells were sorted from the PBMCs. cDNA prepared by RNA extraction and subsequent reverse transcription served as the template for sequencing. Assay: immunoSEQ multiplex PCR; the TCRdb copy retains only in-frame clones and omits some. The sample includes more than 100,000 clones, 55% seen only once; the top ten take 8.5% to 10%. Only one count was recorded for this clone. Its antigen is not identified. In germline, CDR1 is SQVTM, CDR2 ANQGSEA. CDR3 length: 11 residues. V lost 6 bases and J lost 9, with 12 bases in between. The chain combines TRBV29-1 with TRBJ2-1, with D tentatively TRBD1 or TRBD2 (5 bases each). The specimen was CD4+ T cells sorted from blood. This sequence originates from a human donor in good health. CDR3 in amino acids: CSVGERGEQFF. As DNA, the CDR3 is TGCAGCGTGGGGGAGAGGGGTGAGCAGTTCTTC.